Listed here are 16 T cell receptor beta chains from one sample, sequenced in a study of siplizumab effects on memory and regulatory T cells. TCRdb's copy holds only in-frame clones and misses some; the assay was immunoSEQ multiplex PCR. This table holds about 68,000 clones, 93% found once. Source material: CD8+ T cells sorted from blood. These receptors were obtained from a human donor in good health.

The rearrangement uses TRBV19 and TRBJ1-5; D not certain. The CDR3 runs to 15 residues. Germline values: CDR1 LNHDA, CDR2 SQIVND (reference sequence). Between the trimmed V and J ends, which lost 3 bases and 1 base, there was a span of 10 bases. The CDR3, as DNA: TGTGCCAGTAGTATGATGATGGAGAGCAATCAGCCCCAGCATTTT. Protein sequence: CASSMMMESNQPQHF.

The chain has TRBV7-6 and TRBJ2-2, with D perhaps being TRBD1 or TRBD2 (5 bases each). Trimming cost V 6 bases and J 7 bases, with 18 bases left between them. The CDR3 loop spans 15 amino acids. Germline CDR1 is SGHVS and CDR2 is FNYEAQ. CDR3 protein: CASSEDTEGIGELFF. In nucleotides, the CDR3 is TGTGCCAGCAGTGAGGACACCGAGGGTATCGGGGAGCTGTTTTTT.

The rearrangement links TRBV27 to TRBJ2-7; D might be TRBD1 (5 bases). V shed 3 bases and J shed 4 bases, with 13 bases lying between them. The CDR3 loop spans 14 amino acids. Germline CDR1 is MNHEY and CDR2 is SMNVEV (reference sequence). The CDR3 is CASSFSRVAYEQYF. The DNA of the CDR3 is TGTGCCAGCAGTTTCAGCAGGGTCGCGTACGAGCAGTACTTC.

This sequence joins TRBV9 and TRBJ2-7, with 10 bases matching TRBD2. J was trimmed by 1 base and V by 4 bases; bases with no gene match: 8. Per the germline V gene, CDR1 is SGDLS and CDR2 is YYNGEE. The CDR3 covers 16 residues. For the CDR3, the DNA is TGTGCCAGCAGCTCTAAGACTAGCGGGTCATCCTACGAGCAGTACTTC. Translation: CASSSKTSGSSYEQYF.

Notes on this clone: At one boundary the junction diverges from the germline segment, which might be a read error. The chain links TRBV13 to TRBJ2-5; either TRBD1 or TRBD2 may fit D (5 bases each). This CDR3 region has 14 residues. Germline-derived CDR1 and CDR2 are PRHDT and FYEKMQ (reference sequence). DNA of the CDR3: TGTGCCAGCAGCCTAGGGACCTCAGGGGAGACCCAGTACTTC. It translates to CASSLGTSGETQYF.

The chain has TRBV7-9 and TRBJ1-3; D is unclear. The CDR3 length is 15 residues. The germline V gene has CDR1 SEHNR and CDR2 FQNEAQ (reference sequence). V shed 8 bases and J shed 4 bases, with 18 bases lying between them. Here the CDR3 reads CASVPSFGVGNTIYF. DNA of the CDR3: TGTGCCAGCGTCCCGTCTTTCGGGGTCGGAAACACCATATATTTT.

The chain couples TRBV11-3 to TRBJ2-3; D unresolved. Trimming left V 1 base short and J 3 bases short, with 5 bases between. The CDR3 length is 13 residues. Germline CDR1 and CDR2: SGHNT and YENEEA. DNA of the CDR3: TGTGCCAGCAGCTTAGTAAGGACAGATACGCAGTATTTT. It is translated as CASSLVRTDTQYF.

The chain employs TRBV27 and TRBJ2-7; no reliable D call. The CDR3 runs 14 residues. V was trimmed by 5 bases and J by 0 bases, leaving 11 bases between them. CDR1 and CDR2 from the germline V gene are MNHEY and SMNVEV (reference sequence). The CDR3 DNA reads as TGTGCCAGCAGTGCGACGGTAGCCTCCTACGAGCAGTACTTC. It encodes CASSATVASYEQYF.

This chain joins TRBV5-6 and TRBJ1-1, with TRBD1 matching 7 bases. CDR1 and CDR2 (germline): SGHDT, YYEEEE. The J segment lost 6 bases and the V segment lost 3 bases, leaving 5 bases of the junction unmatched. The CDR3 is 13 residues long. CDR3 sequence reads: CASSWGTVAEAFF. The CDR3 DNA sequence: TGTGCCAGCAGCTGGGGGACAGTAGCTGAAGCTTTCTTT. The whole variable domain, remainder taken from reference TRBV5-6 and TRBJ1-1, is DAGVTQSPTHLIKTRGQQVTLRCSPKSGHDTVSWYQQALGQGPQFIFQYYEEEERQRGNFPDRFSGHQFPNYSSELNVNALLLGDSALYLCASSWGTVAEAFFGQGTRLTVV.

This chain uses TRBV5-5 with TRBJ2-1, with D hard to call. This CDR3 has 15 residues. The ends were cut back, 0 bases at V and 0 bases at J, with 7 bases in the middle. Germline CDR1 SGHKS, CDR2 YYEKEE (reference sequence). For the CDR3, the DNA is TGTGCCAGCAGCTTGGGGCAAAGCTCCTACAATGAGCAGTTCTTC. It yields the protein CASSLGQSSYNEQFF.

CDR3 sequence: CASSFDTTNTEAFF. The CDR3 DNA sequence: TGTGCCAGTAGTTTTGACACAACGAACACTGAAGCTTTCTTT. The rearrangement uses TRBV19 and TRBJ1-1; D remains ambiguous. Trimming stripped 5 bases from V and 1 base from J, with 11 bases between. The CDR3 runs to 14 residues. Germline CDR1 is LNHDA and CDR2 is SQIVND (reference sequence).

CDR3 sequence: CASSWLQGLANTGELFF. The CDR3 DNA sequence: TGTGCCAGCAGCTGGCTACAGGGGTTGGCGAACACCGGGGAGCTGTTTTTT. The gene calls are TRBV5-6 and TRBJ2-2, with 7 bases identical to TRBD1. V lost 3 bases and J lost 0; bases outside the gene matches: 8. The CDR3 runs 17 residues. CDR1 is SGHDT, CDR2 YYEEEE, per germline.

V usage is TRBV18 and J usage is TRBJ2-7; a possible D gene is TRBD2 (5 bases). The CDR3 length is 13 residues. Trimming left V 0 bases short and J 8 bases short, with 11 bases between. Germline V lookup: CDR1 KGHSH, CDR2 LQKENI. The chain's CDR3 is CASSPPGSDQQYF. The CDR3, as DNA: TGTGCCAGCTCACCACCGGGGAGCGACCAGCAGTACTTC.

This clone was observed a handful of times. The chain carries TRBV12-5 and TRBJ2-1; D is perhaps TRBD1 or TRBD2 (5 bases each). The CDR3 extends over 11 amino acids. Germline CDR1 reads LGHNT; CDR2 reads FRNRAP. This CDR3 reads CASEGLNEQFF. The CDR3 DNA sequence: TGTGCCAGCGAGGGGCTCAATGAGCAGTTCTTC.

This chain joins TRBV5-4 and TRBJ2-7; TRBD2 matches at 9 bases. The CDR3 extends over 14 amino acids. V dropped 4 bases and J dropped 5; count of bases not matched to a gene: 7. CDR1 SGHNT and CDR2 YYREEE come from the germline V gene (reference sequence). The CDR3 loop reads CASSPGLASHEQYF. The DNA for the CDR3 is TGTGCCAGCAGCCCGGGACTAGCTAGCCACGAGCAGTACTTC.

Details on this clone: The identical CDR3 is also encoded by other nucleotide sequences in the sample. The chain is built from TRBV7-9 and TRBJ2-3, with D perhaps matching TRBD1 (5 bases). Germline V lookup: CDR1 SEHNR, CDR2 FQNEAQ (reference sequence). The CDR3 length is 13 residues. V shed 5 bases and J shed 3 bases, with 9 bases lying between them. CDR3 amino acids: CASSPGLTDTQYF. For the CDR3, the DNA is TGTGCCAGCAGCCCAGGGCTGACAGATACGCAGTATTTT.